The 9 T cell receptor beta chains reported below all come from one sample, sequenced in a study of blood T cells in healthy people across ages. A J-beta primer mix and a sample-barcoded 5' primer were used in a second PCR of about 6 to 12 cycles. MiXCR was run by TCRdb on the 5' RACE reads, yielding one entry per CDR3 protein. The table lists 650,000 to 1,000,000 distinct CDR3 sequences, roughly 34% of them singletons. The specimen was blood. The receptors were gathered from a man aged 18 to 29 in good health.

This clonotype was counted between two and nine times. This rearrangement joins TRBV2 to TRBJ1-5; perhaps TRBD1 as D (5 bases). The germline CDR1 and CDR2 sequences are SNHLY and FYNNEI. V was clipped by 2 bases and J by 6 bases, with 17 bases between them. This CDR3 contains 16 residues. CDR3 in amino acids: CASSEPPAGLSQPQHF. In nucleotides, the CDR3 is TGTGCCAGCAGTGAACCCCCGGCAGGGCTCAGTCAGCCCCAGCATTTT.

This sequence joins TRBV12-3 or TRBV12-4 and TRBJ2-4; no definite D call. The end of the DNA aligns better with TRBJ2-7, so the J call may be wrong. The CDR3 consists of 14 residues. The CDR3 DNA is TGTGCCAGCAGTGTGTCCCAGGCCTCCTACGAGCAGTACTTC. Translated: CASSVSQASYEQYF.

The CDR3 is CASNQGNTIYF. CDR3 DNA sequence: TGTGCCAGCAACCAAGGAAACACCATATATTTT. This chain links TRBV7-9 with TRBJ1-3; D call uncertain. Germline V CDR1 and CDR2: SEHNR, FQNEAQ (reference sequence). V gave up 7 bases and J gave up 4 bases, with 5 bases separating them. CDR3 size: 11 residues.

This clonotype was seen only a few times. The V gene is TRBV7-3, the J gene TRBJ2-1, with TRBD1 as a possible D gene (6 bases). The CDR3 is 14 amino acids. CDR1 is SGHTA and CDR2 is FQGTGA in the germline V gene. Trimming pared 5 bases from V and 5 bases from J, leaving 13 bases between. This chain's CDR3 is CASSAQPGDNEQFF. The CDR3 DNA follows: TGTGCCAGCAGCGCGCAGCCAGGGGACAATGAGCAGTTCTTC.

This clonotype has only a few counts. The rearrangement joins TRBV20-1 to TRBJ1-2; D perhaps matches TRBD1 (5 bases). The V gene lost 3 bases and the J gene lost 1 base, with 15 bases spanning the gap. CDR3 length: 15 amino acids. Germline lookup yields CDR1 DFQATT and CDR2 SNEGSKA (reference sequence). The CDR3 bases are TGCAGTGCTAGCAATACCGGGACGGATAACTATGGCTACACCTTC. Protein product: CSASNTGTDNYGYTF.

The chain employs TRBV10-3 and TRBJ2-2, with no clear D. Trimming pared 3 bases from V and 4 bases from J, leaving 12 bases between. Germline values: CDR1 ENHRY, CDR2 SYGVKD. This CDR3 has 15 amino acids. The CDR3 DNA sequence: TGTGCCATCAGTGAAACAACAGAAGCCACCGGGGAGCTGTTTTTT. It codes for CAISETTEATGELFF.

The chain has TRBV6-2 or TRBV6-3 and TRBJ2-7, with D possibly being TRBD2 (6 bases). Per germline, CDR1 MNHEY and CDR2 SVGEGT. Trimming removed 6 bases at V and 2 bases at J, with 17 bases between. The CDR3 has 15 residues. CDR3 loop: CASSPRSGGAYEQYF. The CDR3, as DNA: TGTGCCAGCAGCCCTCGGAGCGGAGGGGCCTACGAGCAGTACTTC.

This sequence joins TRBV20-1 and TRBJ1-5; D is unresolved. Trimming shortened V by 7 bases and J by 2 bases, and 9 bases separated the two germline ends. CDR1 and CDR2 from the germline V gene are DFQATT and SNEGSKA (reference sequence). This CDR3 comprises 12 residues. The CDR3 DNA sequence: TGCAGTGGGGGTGGAGGCAATCAGCCCCAGCATTTT. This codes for CSGGGGNQPQHF.

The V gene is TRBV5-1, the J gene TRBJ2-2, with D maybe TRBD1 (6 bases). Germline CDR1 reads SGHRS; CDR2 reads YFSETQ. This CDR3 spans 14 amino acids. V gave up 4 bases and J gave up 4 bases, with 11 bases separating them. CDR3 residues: CASSPQTGTGELFF. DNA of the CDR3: TGCGCCAGCAGCCCTCAGACAGGCACCGGGGAGCTGTTTTTT.